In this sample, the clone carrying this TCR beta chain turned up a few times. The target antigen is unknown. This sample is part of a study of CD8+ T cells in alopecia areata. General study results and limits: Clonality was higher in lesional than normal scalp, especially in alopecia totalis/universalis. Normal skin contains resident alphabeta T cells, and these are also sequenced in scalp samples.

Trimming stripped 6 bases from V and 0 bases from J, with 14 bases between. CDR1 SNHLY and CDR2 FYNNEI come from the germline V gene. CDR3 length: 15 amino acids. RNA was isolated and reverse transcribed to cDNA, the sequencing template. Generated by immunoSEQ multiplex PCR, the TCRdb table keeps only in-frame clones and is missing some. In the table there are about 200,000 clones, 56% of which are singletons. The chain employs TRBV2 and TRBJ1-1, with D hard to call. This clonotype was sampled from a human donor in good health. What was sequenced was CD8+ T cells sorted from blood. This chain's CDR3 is CASRTLLGMNTEAFF. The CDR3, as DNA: TGTGCCAGCAGAACCCTCTTAGGGATGAACACTGAAGCTTTCTTT.